The rows below give T cell receptor beta chains drawn from one sample of a study of a mutant IDH1 vaccine in newly diagnosed glioma. Profiling relied on immunoSEQ multiplex PCR, and the TCRdb table lists in-frame clones only, not all of them. Among about 67,000 clones listed, 65% to 85% were seen once. The sequenced sample was peripheral blood mononuclear cells (PBMCs), obtained from a glioma patient treated with radiotherapy, temozolomide or both. Receptor source: a woman aged 18-35 years with glioma. Some clones in this sample may be carry-over from other donors' samples. Both conserved end residues are part of each CDR3. D genes are given only for firm matches. Clone size is shown for a subset of rows, as once, few, many or a class of expanded clone.

CDR3	DNA	V	J	size	D
CASSLAGQTYEQYF	TGTGCCAGCAGCTTGGCAGGACAGACCTACGAGCAGTACTTC	TRBV13	TRBJ2-7	few	-
CASSALGSGRANEQFF	TGTGCCAGCAGCGCCCTGGGGAGCGGGAGGGCCAATGAGCAGTTCTTC	TRBV9	TRBJ2-1	-	TRBD2
CASSEPRSYYTF	TGTGCCAGCAGTGAACCTCGCAGCTATTACACCTTC	TRBV6-1	TRBJ1-2	-	-
CAWSSDNEQFF	TGTGCCTGGAGTAGTGATAATGAGCAGTTCTTC	TRBV30	TRBJ2-1	-	-
CASSTGTSGSYEQYF	TGTGCCAGCAGCACGGGGACTAGCGGGAGTTACGAGCAGTACTTC	TRBV9	TRBJ2-7	-	TRBD2
CASRDPDRLGGYTF	TGTGCCAGCAGAGATCCCGACAGGCTAGGGGGCTACACCTTC	TRBV6-5	TRBJ1-2	-	-
CASSEAPSGQGTYEQYF	TGTGCCAGCAGTGAAGCTCCCTCGGGACAGGGGACCTACGAGCAGTACTTC	TRBV6-1	TRBJ2-7	-	TRBD1
CASSLGVGVPDTQYF	TGCGCCAGCAGCTTGGGGGTGGGAGTGCCAGATACGCAGTATTTT	TRBV5-1	TRBJ2-3	-	-
CASSPEPASGTYEQYF	TGTGCCAGCAGCCCTGAGCCGGCTAGCGGGACATACGAGCAGTACTTC	TRBV11-2	TRBJ2-7	few	TRBD2
CASSVDKTGGSGNTIYF	TGTGCCAGCAGCGTAGATAAGACAGGGGGCTCTGGAAACACCATATATTTT	TRBV9	TRBJ1-3	once	TRBD1
CASSLASGSPPGELFF	TGCGCCAGCAGCTTGGCCAGCGGGAGTCCCCCCGGGGAGCTGTTTTTT	TRBV5-1	TRBJ2-2	-	TRBD2
CASSPAGLAGAADTQYF	TGCGCCAGCAGCCCCGCGGGACTAGCGGGGGCGGCAGATACGCAGTATTTT	TRBV4-3	TRBJ2-3	-	TRBD2
CASSKDGTVYGYTF	TGTGCCAGCAGCAAAGACGGGACAGTCTATGGCTACACCTTC	TRBV7-9	TRBJ1-2	-	TRBD1
CASSLGGTVIDEQYF	TGTGCCAGCAGCTTAGGGGGGACGGTCATCGACGAGCAGTACTTC	TRBV7-9	TRBJ2-7	-	-
CASSLGGQGAGQPQHF	TGTGCCAGCAGCTTAGGGGGACAGGGGGCTGGTCAGCCCCAGCATTTT	TRBV7-6	TRBJ1-5	-	TRBD1
CASSYSGGNYGYTF	TGTGCCAGCAGTTACTCGGGGGGGAACTATGGCTACACCTTC	TRBV6-5	TRBJ1-2	-	-
CASSYGTSGIYFEQFF	TGTGCCAGCAGCTACGGGACTAGCGGGATCTACTTTGAGCAGTTCTTC	TRBV5-4	TRBJ2-1	-	TRBD2
CASSDLGQGMGGYTF	TGTGCCAGTAGTGATTTGGGGCAGGGGATGGGCGGCTACACCTTC	TRBV19	TRBJ1-2	-	-
CASSLVVRLDTQYF	TGTGCCAGCAGCTTAGTGGTCAGACTAGATACGCAGTATTTT	TRBV5-6	TRBJ2-3	-	-
CASSEFGGRAGETQYF	TGCGCCAGCAGTGAGTTTGGCGGGAGGGCCGGGGAGACCCAGTACTTC	TRBV10-2	TRBJ2-5	-	TRBD2
CASSLTVSGATNEKLFF	TGCGCCAGCAGCTTGACGGTCAGTGGGGCAACTAATGAAAAACTGTTTTTT	TRBV5-1	TRBJ1-4	-	-
CASSFRGSGVTQYF	TGTGCCAGCAGCTTCCGGGGGAGCGGGGTGACCCAGTACTTC	TRBV5-6	TRBJ2-5	-	TRBD2
CASSEEPGLPYNEQFF	TGTGCCAGCAGTGAAGAGCCGGGACTTCCGTACAATGAGCAGTTCTTC	TRBV6-1	TRBJ2-1	-	-
CASSLSSTTEAFF	TGTGCCAGCAGCTTGTCGTCAACCACTGAAGCTTTCTTT	TRBV5-6	TRBJ1-1	-	-
CASTPEWNTEAFF	TGTGCCAGCACCCCTGAGTGGAACACTGAAGCTTTCTTT	TRBV2	TRBJ1-1	-	-
CASSLNRASQPQHF	TGTGCCAGCAGCCTCAACCGGGCCTCTCAGCCCCAGCATTTT	TRBV7-9	TRBJ1-5	-	-
CASSPEQVPGAFF	TGTGCCAGCAGCCCTGAACAGGTCCCGGGAGCTTTCTTT	TRBV2	TRBJ1-1	many	-
CASSIPGQGDTEAFF	TGTGCCAGTAGTATACCGGGACAGGGGGATACTGAAGCTTTCTTT	TRBV19	TRBJ1-1	-	TRBD1
CASSSSRVEKLFF	TGTGCCAGCAGCTCCTCTCGGGTTGAAAAACTGTTTTTT	TRBV7-2	TRBJ1-4	-	-
CACSVRDNHGYTF	TGTGCCTGTTCGGTCCGGGACAATCATGGCTACACCTTC	TRBV30	TRBJ1-2	-	-
CSARTQDTQYF	TGCAGTGCTCGGACTCAAGATACGCAGTATTTT	TRBV20-1	TRBJ2-3	-	-
CASSPRTGTKNIQYF	TGTGCCAGCAGCCCCCGAACGGGAACCAAAAACATTCAGTACTTC	TRBV7-2	TRBJ2-4	-	-
CASSFSGLGETQYF	TGTGCCAGCAGCTTTTCAGGGCTTGGGGAGACCCAGTACTTC	TRBV7-6	TRBJ2-5	-	-
CASRQGVGNSPLHF	TGTGCCAGCAGGCAGGGGGTCGGTAATTCACCCCTCCACTTT	TRBV2	TRBJ1-6	-	TRBD1
CASSSRGGAIYEQYF	TGTGCCAGCAGCTCTCGCGGGGGGGCCATCTACGAGCAGTACTTC	TRBV7-8	TRBJ2-7	-	TRBD2
CSVGASSDTQYF	TGCAGCGTTGGGGCTAGCTCGGATACGCAGTATTTT	TRBV29-1	TRBJ2-3	-	-
CASSLEGHGYTF	TGCGCCAGCAGCTTGGAGGGTCATGGCTACACCTTC	TRBV5-1	TRBJ1-2	-	-
CASSPPTGLGNTIYF	TGTGCCAGCTCACCACCGACAGGGCTTGGAAACACCATATATTTT	TRBV18	TRBJ1-3	-	TRBD1
CASSEERSSGNTIYF	TGTGCCAGCAGTGAAGAAAGGTCCTCTGGAAACACCATATATTTT	TRBV6-1	TRBJ1-3	-	-
CSAMTGNEQFF	TGCAGTGCCATGACAGGGAACGAGCAGTTCTTC	TRBV20-1	TRBJ2-1	-	TRBD1
CASSIETGTGVSAGNVQQTQYF	TGTGCCAGTAGTATAGAGACCGGGACAGGGGTCTCAGCAGGGAATGTTCAGCAGACCCAGTACTTC	TRBV19	TRBJ2-5	-	TRBD1